The rows below give T cell receptor beta chains drawn from one sample of a study of spatial heterogeneity in lung cancer. TCRdb fed the 5' RACE reads into MiXCR, producing one record per CDR3 protein. Found here are tens of thousands of distinct CDR3 sequences, about a tenth of them singletons; the top ten hold about a fifth. Material: PBMCs, obtained at follow-up. The receptors originated from a male donor with early-stage non-small cell lung cancer. Both conserved end residues are part of each CDR3. The D gene is left open where the match is weak. Part of the rows lack a size; the others show once, few, many or a class for expanded clones.

clone_size j_call v_call d_call cdr3_nt cdr3_aa
many TRBJ2-1 TRBV5-1 TRBD1 TGCGCCAGCAGCTTGGGGGACAGGGAGGGAAATGAGCAGTTCTTC CASSLGDREGNEQFF
NA TRBJ2-3 TRBV20-1 NA TGCAGTGCCATCGTCATCGTCGGGGCAGATACGCAGTATTTT CSAIVIVGADTQYF
few TRBJ2-3 TRBV11-2 TRBD2 TGTGCCAGCACGCTAGCGGGAGCAGCTAGCACAGATACGCAGTATTTT CASTLAGAASTDTQYF
few TRBJ2-7 TRBV7-2 TRBD1 TGTGCCAGCAACCGGGACAGCCCCGACGAGCAGTACTTC CASNRDSPDEQYF
NA TRBJ2-7 TRBV5-4 TRBD1 TGTGCCAGCAGCTTGGGGTACAGGGGCTCCTACGAGCAGTACTTC CASSLGYRGSYEQYF
many TRBJ2-1 TRBV4-1 NA TGCGCCAGCAGGAGTCCCGGCGGGCGGCACAATGAGCAGTTCTTC CASRSPGGRHNEQFF
many TRBJ1-1 TRBV30 NA TGTGCCTGGAGTGTCACAGGTTGGAGCACTGAAGCTTTCTTT CAWSVTGWSTEAFF
NA TRBJ1-3 TRBV15 NA TGTGCCACCACGGAGTCTGGAAACACCATATATTTT CATTESGNTIYF
NA TRBJ2-5 TRBV12-3/TRBV12-4 NA TGTGCCAGCAGGCGCGCCGAGGGCCAAGAGACCCAGTACTTC CASRRAEGQETQYF
few TRBJ2-5 TRBV18 TRBD2 TGTGCCAGCTCACGCGCCGGGACTAGGGCAGAGACCCAGTACTTC CASSRAGTRAETQYF
many TRBJ2-7 TRBV11-2 NA TGTGCCAGCAGCACCCGACAGAGGACCTACGAGCAGTACTTC CASSTRQRTYEQYF
few TRBJ2-2 TRBV5-1 NA TGCGCCAGCAGCCCCGACGGAACGAACACCGGGGAGCTGTTTTTT CASSPDGTNTGELFF
few TRBJ1-2 TRBV12-3/TRBV12-4 NA TGTGCCAGCAGCGACCTATTCTATGGCTACACCTTC CASSDLFYGYTF
NA TRBJ2-7 TRBV12-3/TRBV12-4 TRBD2 TGTGCCAGCAGTCAACTAGCGGTGGCGGGCGAGCAGTACTTC CASSQLAVAGEQYF
NA TRBJ2-5 TRBV28 TRBD2 TGTGCCAGCAGTCCTCCGGGACTACGCGAGACCCAGTACTTC CASSPPGLRETQYF
many TRBJ1-4 TRBV4-2 NA TGTGCCAGCAGCCAAGAAAGGTTAGGGGAAAAACTGTTTTTT CASSQERLGEKLFF
many TRBJ1-1 TRBV27 NA TGTGCCAGCAGTTTAGTGTGGGGGGAGGACACTGAAGCTTTCTTT CASSLVWGEDTEAFF
many TRBJ2-1 TRBV29-1 NA TGCAGCGTTCCGGCGGGGCTAGTGCGGAATGAGCAGTTCTTC CSVPAGLVRNEQFF
many TRBJ1-6 TRBV4-3 NA TGCGCCAGCAGCCAAGAAAGTTTTACGGATTCACCCCTCCACTTT CASSQESFTDSPLHF